Shown below are 16 T cell receptor beta chains from a single sample sequenced in a study of metastatic and nonmetastatic thyroid tumors. TCRdb re-analyzed the PCR reads through MiXCR. The data contain just under 20,000 clones, about 35% of them singletons. Thyroid surgery was performed in patients who had received no treatment beforehand. Sample: tumor tissue. The source is a female donor with papillary thyroid cancer or a benign thyroid nodule (not recorded which). Some clones in this sample may be carry-over from other donors' samples.

The J gene is TRBJ2-7, the V gene TRBV6-1, with TRBD1 matching over 12 bases. The CDR3 is 15 amino acids. Germline V gene lookup returns CDR1 MNHNS and CDR2 SASEGT. J was trimmed by 2 bases and V by 6 bases; bases with no gene match: 5. DNA of the CDR3: TGTGCCAGCAGACGACGGGACAGGGGGCCCTACGAGCAGTACTTC. Translating it yields CASRRRDRGPYEQYF.

The chain carries TRBV30 and TRBJ2-2; TRBD1 might be the D (5 bases). The length of the CDR3 is 13 residues. V was clipped by 3 bases and J by 6 bases, with 11 bases between them. In germline, CDR1 is GTSNPN, CDR2 SVGIG (reference sequence). The CDR3 nucleotides are TGTGCCTGGAGGCCAGGGAATGCCGGGGAGCTGTTTTTT. Translated, it gives CAWRPGNAGELFF.

This clone showed up just a few times. The chain couples TRBV9 to TRBJ2-2; D is unclear. The V end was cut by 0 bases, the J end by 3 bases, with 9 bases between. Germline V CDR1 and CDR2: SGDLS, YYNGEE. CDR3 length equals 15 residues. CDR3 loop: CASSVESGYTGELFF. CDR3 nucleotide sequence: TGTGCCAGCAGCGTAGAATCCGGATACACCGGGGAGCTGTTTTTT.

V and J are TRBV20-1 and TRBJ1-2; D unresolved. Trimming shortened V by 0 bases and J by 0 bases, and 5 bases separated the two germline ends. CDR3 size: 13 residues. CDR1 is DFQATT and CDR2 is SNEGSKA in the germline V gene (reference sequence). CDR3 residues: CSARDRANYGYTF. CDR3 sequence (DNA): TGCAGTGCTAGAGATCGGGCTAACTATGGCTACACCTTC.

This clone is a singleton in its sample. The genes are TRBV12-3 or TRBV12-4 and TRBJ2-1; the D gene could be TRBD1 or TRBD2 (6 bases each). V was cut by 6 bases and J by 6 bases, with 15 bases left in between. The CDR3 consists of 14 residues. Written as DNA, the CDR3 is TGTGCCAGCAGGGGGGGCAGGAGCCCCAATGAGCAGTTCTTC. Protein: CASRGGRSPNEQFF.

This clone was counted only a few times. The chain couples TRBV12-3 or TRBV12-4 to TRBJ2-1; D is unclear. Trimming took 3 bases from V and 0 from J, leaving 6 bases between them. This CDR3 is 14 amino acids long. DNA of the CDR3: TGTGCCAGCAGTTTGGCTAGCTCCTACAATGAGCAGTTCTTC. It is translated as CASSLASSYNEQFF.

The chain is built from TRBV11-2 and TRBJ2-3, with 8 bases identical to TRBD1. Unmatched junction bases numbered 4, after V lost 5 bases and J lost 3 bases. CDR3 length: 14 residues. Per germline, CDR1 SGHAT and CDR2 FQNNGV. CDR3 sequence: CASSLRQGTDTQYF. As DNA, the CDR3 is TGTGCCAGCAGCCTTCGACAGGGGACAGATACGCAGTATTTT.

The chain combines TRBV30 with TRBJ2-3; D gene ambiguous. V was cut by 2 bases and J by 1 base, with 10 bases left in between. CDR1 and CDR2 from the germline V gene are GTSNPN and SVGIG (reference sequence). The CDR3 spans 14 residues. The CDR3 DNA reads as TGTGCCTGGAGTCCACCCTATGGCACAGATACGCAGTATTTT. Protein: CAWSPPYGTDTQYF.

The rearrangement links TRBV6-1 to TRBJ1-6, with 7 bases lining up with TRBD1. The CDR3 contains 14 residues. V shed 5 bases, J shed 7 bases, and the junction held 5 bases outside the gene matches. CDR1 and CDR2 (germline): MNHNS, SASEGT. CDR3: CASSRGTENSPLHF. CDR3 in DNA: TGTGCCAGCAGTCGGGGGACAGAGAATTCACCCCTCCACTTT.

The chain combines TRBV11-2 with TRBJ1-1; D might be TRBD1 (6 bases). The germline V gene encodes CDR1 SGHAT and CDR2 FQNNGV. The CDR3 spans 13 residues. The V end was cut by 4 bases, the J end by 7 bases, with 13 bases between. CDR3 bases: TGTGCCAGCAGCTGGGGGGCAGGTGGTGAAGCTTTCTTT. It is translated as CASSWGAGGEAFF.

This sequence joins TRBV20-1 and TRBJ2-3; TRBD2 aligns across 14 bases. The CDR3 is 15 amino acids. CDR1 DFQATT and CDR2 SNEGSKA come from the germline V gene (reference sequence). V gave up 2 bases and J gave up 3 bases; unmatched junction bases: 1. Here the CDR3 DNA reads TGCAGTGCTAGACGGACTAGCGGGAGGACAGATACGCAGTATTTT. Its protein is CSARRTSGRTDTQYF.

V is TRBV5-1 and J is TRBJ1-1; D may be TRBD1 (6 bases). Per the germline V gene, CDR1 is SGHRS and CDR2 is YFSETQ. The CDR3 contains 12 residues. V was pared by 4 bases and J by 7 bases, with 11 bases between. For the CDR3, the DNA is TGCGCCAGCAGCCCTGGACAGAATGAAGCTTTCTTT. This gives the protein CASSPGQNEAFF.

This clone has only a few counts. Compared with germline, one end of the junction differs, possibly owing to a read error. This chain links TRBV19 with TRBJ2-7, with TRBD1 matching 7 bases. This CDR3 has 13 residues. Germline V lookup: CDR1 LNHDA, CDR2 SQIVND (reference sequence). In nucleotides, the CDR3 is TGTGCCAGTAGCCCGGGACAGACCTACGTGCAGTACTTC. Amino acid sequence: CASSPGQTYVQYF.

As concerns this clone: Mismatch with germline at one junction end may stem from a read error. The genes are TRBV6-1 and TRBJ2-2, with a weak D call TRBD2 (6 bases). CDR3 length: 15 residues. CDR1 MNHNS and CDR2 SASEGT come from the germline V gene. CDR3 region: CDSRSGTAHTGELFF. The CDR3 coding sequence is TGTGACAGCAGATCTGGGACTGCACACACCGGGGAGCTGTTTTTT.

This clone has a handful of counts. A much larger clone sits a single nucleotide away, making a read error possible. This chain joins TRBV12-3 or TRBV12-4 and TRBJ2-7; D gene unclear. The V gene lost 5 bases and the J gene lost 7 bases, with 18 bases spanning the gap. This CDR3 contains 14 residues. The CDR3 reads CASSDVGWIEEQYF. DNA for the CDR3: TGTGCCAGCAGTGACGTTGGGTGGATCGAGGAGCAGTACTTC.

The CDR3: CASSPSSGLWYTEAFF. The CDR3 nucleotides read TGTGCCAGTAGTCCCTCGAGCGGATTATGGTACACTGAAGCTTTCTTT. The V call is TRBV19, the J call TRBJ1-1; unclear D gene. Per the germline V gene, CDR1 is LNHDA and CDR2 is SQIVND (reference sequence). The CDR3 runs 16 residues. V shed 5 bases and J shed 3 bases, with 19 bases lying between them.